Below, one T cell receptor (beta chain) is given with its context. With iRepertoire HTBI primers and Arm-PCR of CDR3 regions, TCR beta libraries were built. TCRdb reanalysed the multiplex PCR reads using MiXCR and keeps one entry per CDR3 protein. This sample has about 530,000 distinct CDR3 sequences, with more than 15% found just once. The data originate from a study of regulatory T cells in long-lasting Graves disease. At the level of the study: Antithyroid drugs had been taken by newly diagnosed Graves' patients for under 3 months.

Time point denoted: newly diagnosed GD, antithyroid drugs for less than 3 months. After RNA was extracted from PBMCs, the TCR library was made from it. The V end lost 4 bases, the J end lost 4 bases, and 12 bases lay between the germline ends. CDR1 and CDR2 from the germline V gene are SGDLS and YYNGEE. The CDR3 extends over 14 amino acids. These data were also filed under a second study, of T cells in Graves' hyperthyroidism and ophthalmopathy.

The input for sequencing was peripheral blood mononuclear cells (PBMCs), taken at new diagnosis, from a patient treated with antithyroid drugs. This chain joins TRBV9 and TRBJ1-3; maybe TRBD1 (5 bases). This sequence was found in a woman aged 35-60 years with Graves disease. The chain's CDR3 is CASSIGGTGNTIYF. The CDR3 DNA is TGTGCCAGCAGCATCGGTGGGACGGGAAACACCATATATTTT.